What follows are 6 T cell receptor beta chains derived from one specimen sequenced in a study of early T cells in non-severe SARS-CoV-2 infection. TCRdb re-called the 5' RACE reads through MiXCR, storing one row per CDR3 protein. The sample lists about 110,000 distinct CDR3 sequences, around 10% seen once, with around 3.2% in the top ten. Sample: whole blood. These receptors were taken from an adult who was a healthcare worker with PCR-confirmed SARS-CoV-2 infection or an uninfected control (not recorded which).

In its sample, this clonotype was seen many times. The chain carries TRBV18 and TRBJ1-2, with D hard to call. The CDR3 has 14 residues. V dropped 1 base and J dropped 4 bases, with 10 bases sitting between them. Per germline, CDR1 KGHSH and CDR2 LQKENI. In DNA form, the CDR3 reads TGTGCCAGCTCACCACTCCCAGGATCCTATGGCTACACCTTC. This encodes CASSPLPGSYGYTF.

This clonotype showed up just a few times. The chain combines TRBV3-1 with TRBJ2-7, with 13 bases lining up with TRBD2. This CDR3 has 15 residues. V was clipped by 3 bases and J by 2 bases; unmatched bases: 1. Germline values: CDR1 LGHDT, CDR2 YNNKEL (reference sequence). Here the CDR3 reads CASSHGTSGTYEQYF. In DNA, the CDR3 is TGTGCCAGCAGCCACGGGACTAGCGGGACCTACGAGCAGTACTTC.

This clonotype was counted between two and nine times. The CDR3 loop reads CASSIEFGHGYTF. For the CDR3, the DNA is TGTGCCAGTAGTATAGAATTCGGTCATGGCTACACCTTC. V gene TRBV19 combines with J gene TRBJ1-2; D not resolved. Germline V gene data show CDR1 as LNHDA and CDR2 as SQIVND (reference sequence). The CDR3 sequence is 13 residues long. Trimming pared 0 bases from V and 6 bases from J, leaving 8 bases between.

This clonotype showed up many times. The rearrangement links TRBV27 to TRBJ2-7, with TRBD2 identical over 7 bases. The CDR3 consists of 15 residues. The ends lost 0 bases at V and 2 bases at J; junction bases unmatched: 4. Germline CDR1 and CDR2: MNHEY and SMNVEV (reference sequence). The CDR3 DNA reads TGTGCCAGCAGTTTATCCCGGGAGGCTACCTACGAGCAGTACTTC. This encodes CASSLSREATYEQYF.

The rearrangement joins TRBV29-1 to TRBJ2-3, with 8 bases aligning to TRBD2. The ends lost 6 bases at V and 0 bases at J; junction bases unmatched: 8. The CDR3 has 15 amino acids. Germline values: CDR1 SQVTM, CDR2 ANQGSEA. CDR3 DNA: TGCAGCGTAGCATCAAGACTAGCGAGCACAGATACGCAGTATTTT. Its translation: CSVASRLASTDTQYF.

The table lists this clonotype with a few counts. The chain couples TRBV3-1 to TRBJ2-1; D might be TRBD2 (6 bases). Trimming cost V 6 bases and J 6 bases, with 18 bases left between them. The CDR3 is made up of 15 amino acids. The germline gives CDR1 LGHDT, CDR2 YNNKEL (reference sequence). This CDR3 reads CASRRTSKRGNEQFF. The CDR3 DNA reads as TGTGCCAGCAGACGTACTAGCAAAAGAGGCAATGAGCAGTTCTTC.